This TCR beta chain is from a study of T cells after yellow fever vaccination. Study conclusions and caveats: Although the secondary response was weaker, it peaked faster, at day 5 versus 15.

About this clonotype itself: Its antigen is undetermined.

TCRdb fed the 5' RACE reads into MiXCR, producing one record per CDR3 protein. Among roughly 250,000 distinct CDR3 sequences listed, roughly 13% were seen once. The V and J ends lost 5 bases and 3 bases, in that order; junction bases with no gene match: 3. CDR3 length: 13 amino acids. CDR1 and CDR2 (germline): SGHTA, FQGNSA. The sample in question was CD4+ T cells sorted from PBMCs, obtained 45 days after the yellow fever booster vaccination. The gene calls are TRBV7-2 and TRBJ2-7, with 8 nucleotides matching TRBD2. This TCR came from a man aged 25-45 years who received the YFV17D yellow fever vaccine. CDR3 protein: CASSNSGNYEQYF. CDR3 nucleotides: TGTGCCAGCAGCAATAGCGGGAACTACGAGCAGTACTTC.